This TCR beta chain was retrieved from a study of blood T cell repertoires in COVID-19 (dated by TCRdb to the early 2020s). For context, the study as a whole: The collaborator samples originated in the United States, Italy and Spain and spanned the acute and convalescent phases of COVID-19. The prospective study material was composed of cDNA or gDNA derived from T cells, B-cell-depleted T cells, or PBMCs. Subjects who had been exposed to COVID-19, were actively infected with it, or had recovered from it provided the deeply sampled blood TCRbeta repertoires that made up the dataset. The repertoires were released in a freely available public database intended as a resource for research on the immune response to SARS-CoV-2. Samples came from the ongoing ImmuneRACE study (first 160 participants) plus 1,254 subjects from 6 global collaborators. Sample metadata almost always included a de-identified subject ID, COVID-19 status, age in years and sex. HLA class I and class II types, where available, came from metadata supplied by the sample provider rather than from assay-based typing.

Taken from the germline V gene, the CDR1 and CDR2 loops are SGDLS and YYNGEE. V loses 4 bases at its end and J loses 3 bases; junction bases beyond the gene matches: 4. Inclusive of the bounding cysteine and phenylalanine, the CDR3 is 15 residues long. Just CDR3 DNA is preserved here, 45 bases in frame from base 1. TCRbeta CDR3 regions were amplified from genomic DNA using the immunoSEQ Assay, a bias-controlled multiplex PCR. The study's own analysis went as follows. The number of nucleated cells in each sample was estimated by amplification of reference gene primers within the assay. To quantify the absolute abundance of each unique TCRbeta CDR3 rearrangement, sequence reads were collapsed and filtered. For each sample, productive Simpson clonality was calculated as the square root of Simpson's diversity index over productive rearrangements. TCRdb provides this immuneACCESS table in a form limited to in-frame rearrangements. Some clones are lacking; in checked studies, under half of them reflect an unresolved V gene, and why the rest are absent is not known. For V, J and clone size, that table is used; D and trimming come from the DNA. Within this sample are approximately 81,000 clones, with about 89% of them counted one time only. Around 12% of the sample goes to the ten largest clones.

The collaborating institutions used their own protocols to collect whole blood in K2EDTA tubes. For TCRbeta analysis, collaborators shipped samples in one of three forms: frozen whole blood, isolated PBMCs, or DNA extracted from either of those sample types. What the study reported, not specific to this receptor: The quantity of clinical and demographic metadata differed by source and by participant and was supplied without curation.

To note about this clone: Its antigen is still unknown. Within one base of it there is no much larger clone, and no base qualities were kept.

The V and J genes are TRBV9 and TRBJ2-1; 10 bases in the middle match TRBD2. The source is a man in his 70s with active or convalescent COVID-19. Sequencing was performed on peripheral blood. The encoded CDR3 is CASSLLAGGYNEQFF. The nucleotides are TGTGCCAGCAGCCTTTTAGCGGGGGGCTACAATGAGCAGTTCTTC.